These 14 T cell receptor beta chains originate from one sample sequenced in a study of cytomegalovirus exposure and HLA in healthy donors. A multiplex PCR was run with 60 Vbeta primers and 13 Jbeta primers. Measured with immunoSEQ multiplex PCR; TCRdb has only the in-frame clones, and not every one. The repertoire holds tens of thousands of clones, with approximately 75% as singletons. Material for sequencing was PBMCs. The origin of the receptors is a man under 40 in good health and CMV-seropositive.

This clone was detected many times. This sequence joins TRBV4-3 and TRBJ1-1; possibly TRBD1 for D (5 bases). In germline, CDR1 is LGHNA, CDR2 YSLEER. With 0 bases removed from V and 6 bases from J, the gap between germline ends came to 14 bases. This CDR3 is built from 15 residues. The CDR3 DNA sequence: TGCGCCAGCAGCCAAGATCTTGGGGGGAGGGCTGAAGCTTTCTTT. It encodes CASSQDLGGRAEAFF.

This clone was observed a few times. The chain recombines TRBV9 with TRBJ1-4; 7 nucleotides align to TRBD1. V lost 2 bases, J lost 2 bases, and 9 bases stayed unmatched. The CDR3 contains 17 residues. Germline CDR1 and CDR2: SGDLS and YYNGEE. CDR3 DNA sequence: TGTGCCAGCAGCGTTGGACAGGCCCTTAGGACTAATGAAAAACTGTTTTTT. Translated: CASSVGQALRTNEKLFF.

This chain connects TRBV7-2 to TRBJ2-7, with a weak D call TRBD1 (6 bases). This CDR3 is 15 amino acids long. Trimming removed 5 bases at V and 5 bases at J, with 19 bases between. From germline, CDR1 is SGHTA and CDR2 FQGNSA. The CDR3 DNA is TGTGCCAGCAGCGGGCCGGGACAATCATCCCACGAGCAGTACTTC. This codes for CASSGPGQSSHEQYF.

The chain combines TRBV19 with TRBJ2-7; TRBD1 matches at 9 bases. Germline CDR1 LNHDA, CDR2 SQIVND (reference sequence). The CDR3 covers 18 residues. With 3 bases clipped from V and 3 bases from J, the junction kept 15 bases outside the gene matches. The CDR3 here is CASSMRGTGGGLLYEQYF. CDR3 DNA: TGTGCCAGTAGTATGAGGGGTACAGGGGGCGGGTTGCTCTACGAGCAGTACTTC.

The chain combines TRBV25-1 with TRBJ1-6, with 8 bases identical to TRBD1. Germline V CDR1 and CDR2: MGHDK, SYGVNS. The CDR3 extends over 13 amino acids. V was clipped by 8 bases and J by 6 bases; unmatched bases: 3. The CDR3 DNA follows: TGTGCCAGCGCGGGACAGGCTAATTCACCCCTCCACTTT. Protein sequence: CASAGQANSPLHF.

This chain links TRBV5-1 with TRBJ1-1, with D tentatively TRBD1 (6 bases). The CDR3 is 15 residues long. V lost 1 base and J 1 base, leaving 11 bases between the germline ends. Germline V lookup: CDR1 SGHRS, CDR2 YFSETQ. The chain's CDR3 is CASSLRTEGNTEAFF. The CDR3 DNA reads TGCGCCAGCAGCTTGCGGACAGAAGGGAACACTGAAGCTTTCTTT.

With regard to this clone: This same CDR3 is encoded by further DNA sequences in the sample. The V call is TRBV28, the J call TRBJ1-4; TRBD1 matches 9 bases. The V segment lost 4 bases and the J segment 8 bases; nucleotides outside the gene matches: 11. The CDR3 covers 16 residues. Germline V gene sequence: CDR1 MDHEN, CDR2 SYDVKM. In DNA form, the CDR3 reads TGTGCCAGCAGTTCGGCCGGGACAGGGCCGGGCGAAAAACTGTTTTTT. Encoded protein: CASSSAGTGPGEKLFF.

The V gene is TRBV10-1, the J gene TRBJ1-6; possibly TRBD1 for D (5 bases). This CDR3 spans 14 amino acids. Trimming shortened V by 6 bases and J by 8 bases, and 14 bases separated the two germline ends. Germline V gene lookup returns CDR1 WNHNN and CDR2 SYGVQD (reference sequence). The CDR3 here is CASRGGTAYSPLHF. CDR3 bases: TGCGCCAGCAGGGGGGGGACGGCTTATTCACCCCTCCACTTT.

This chain links TRBV28 with TRBJ2-7, with 10 nucleotides matching TRBD2. CDR3 length: 14 amino acids. The junction had 5 bases not matched to a gene; V was cut back by 7 bases and J by 2 bases. Germline CDR1 is MDHEN and CDR2 is SYDVKM. CDR3: CASTIAGGPYEQYF. CDR3 DNA: TGTGCCAGCACTATAGCGGGGGGCCCCTACGAGCAGTACTTC.

This clone showed up just a few times. CDR3 DNA: TGTGCCAGCAGCCAAGATGACAGGGGCAGCGGAAACACCATATATTTT. Amino acid sequence: CASSQDDRGSGNTIYF. This sequence joins TRBV4-2 and TRBJ1-3; 8 bases match TRBD1. V dropped 0 bases and J dropped 4; count of bases not matched to a gene: 5. This CDR3 has 16 amino acids. Germline CDR1 LGHNA, CDR2 YNFKEQ.

J is TRBJ1-4 and V is TRBV11-2; 11 nucleotides align to TRBD1. Germline V gene data show CDR1 as SGHAT and CDR2 as FQNNGV. The CDR3 is 16 amino acids. Unmatched junction bases numbered 7, after V lost 5 bases and J lost 5 bases. CDR3 amino acids: CASSTGQGVLNEKLFF. The CDR3 DNA sequence: TGTGCCAGCAGCACGGGACAGGGGGTCTTGAATGAAAAACTGTTTTTT.

This clone has only one observation. The chain joins TRBV27 to TRBJ2-7, with a tentative D call TRBD1 (5 bases). The CDR3 has 13 residues. Trimming took 6 bases from V and 4 from J, leaving 13 bases between them. Germline V gene lookup returns CDR1 MNHEY and CDR2 SMNVEV (reference sequence). This CDR3 reads CASSPGFFYEQYF. In DNA form, the CDR3 reads TGTGCCAGCAGCCCAGGGTTTTTTTACGAGCAGTACTTC.

The V and J genes are TRBV4-3 and TRBJ2-5; weak D call: TRBD2 (7 bases). The CDR3 is made up of 16 amino acids. Germline values: CDR1 LGHNA, CDR2 YSLEER. V lost 1 base and J lost 5, with 17 bases in between. The CDR3 spells CASSQVGWGGGETQYF. CDR3 DNA: TGCGCCAGCAGCCAAGTGGGCTGGGGCGGGGGCGAGACCCAGTACTTC.

This clone has only one observation. The chain recombines TRBV14 with TRBJ1-1; 7 nucleotides line up with TRBD1. There are 15 residues in the CDR3. V lost 2 bases and J lost 3; bases outside the gene matches: 6. The germline V gene has CDR1 SGHDN and CDR2 FVKESK. The CDR3 spells CASSQQTGWDTEAFF. DNA of the CDR3: TGTGCCAGCAGCCAACAGACAGGGTGGGACACTGAAGCTTTCTTT.